The 4 T cell receptor beta chains presented below share a single source sample, sequenced in a study of T cell changes during pregnancy in multiple sclerosis (dated by TCRdb to the late 2010s). Library generation was performed with the immunoSEQ multiplex PCR assay. The clones in this table, taken by TCRdb from immuneACCESS, are in-frame only. Not every clone is retained; where verified, under half of the shortfall comes from an unresolved V gene, and the cause of the rest is unknown. This sample is represented by under 110,000 clones; 91% of them were singletons. Clones ranked in the top ten supply around 3.2% of the sample. The specimen was peripheral blood, collected in the second trimester of pregnancy. The receptors come from a female donor with multiple sclerosis, enrolled in a pregnancy study.

This chain connects TRBV7-3 to TRBJ2-3; 7 bases agree with TRBD2. CDR1 SGHTA and CDR2 FQGTGA come from the germline V gene. V shed 4 bases and J 4 bases; nucleotides not matched to a gene: 8. The CDR3 is 15 amino acids. This chain's CDR3 is CASSSSGRSPDTQYF. CDR3 sequence (DNA): TGTGCCAGCAGCTCGTCCGGGAGGTCCCCAGATACGCAGTATTTT. The full variable domain, its missing parts supplied by reference TRBV7-3 and TRBJ2-3, is GAGVSQTPSNKVTEKGKYVELRCDPISGHTALYWYRQSLGQGPEFLIYFQGTGAADDSGLPNDRFFAVRPEGSVSTLKIQRTERGDSAVYLCASSSSGRSPDTQYFGPGTRLTVL.

CDR3 coding DNA: TGTGCCAGCATAGCGGGAGACCACCAAGAGACCCAGTACTTC. Translating gives CASIAGDHQETQYF. The V call is TRBV2, the J call TRBJ2-5; 9 nucleotides align to TRBD2. V gave up 7 bases and J gave up 0 bases; unmatched junction bases: 3. This CDR3 region has 14 residues. Germline CDR1 SNHLY, CDR2 FYNNEI.

This chain links TRBV2 with TRBJ1-2; a possible D gene is TRBD1 (6 bases). Germline V gene lookup returns CDR1 SNHLY and CDR2 FYNNEI. The CDR3 contains 14 residues. Deletions cut 5 bases from V and 7 bases from J, with 17 bases between. The CDR3 protein is CASSLGAGVTGYTF. CDR3 DNA: TGTGCCAGCAGTCTGGGGGCGGGGGTTACTGGCTACACCTTC.

The rearrangement links TRBV4-2 to TRBJ2-1, with 12 bases fitting TRBD2. Germline loops: CDR1 LGHNA, CDR2 YNFKEQ. The ends lost 6 bases at V and 0 bases at J; junction bases unmatched: 12. The CDR3 is 19 amino acids. The CDR3 DNA reads TGTGCCAGCAGTGCCCCGGGACTAGCGGGCCCTAGCTCCTACAATGAGCAGTTCTTC. Amino acids: CASSAPGLAGPSSYNEQFF.